The 23 T cell receptor beta chains presented below share a single source sample, sequenced in a study of cytomegalovirus exposure and HLA in healthy donors. PCR primers comprised 60 Vbeta and 13 Jbeta primers. Clones were read by immunoSEQ multiplex PCR, and TCRdb kept only the in-frame ones, dropping some. This sample has approximately 150,000 clones, with more than 75% found just once. The specimen sequenced was PBMCs. These receptor sequences come from a woman aged 40 to 50 in good health and CMV-seronegative.

A word on this clone: Compared with germline, one end of the junction differs, possibly owing to a read error. The CDR3, as DNA: TGTTCCAGCAGCTTAATAGGGGCAGCCTACCTACAAGAGACCCAGTACTTC. This sequence encodes CSSSLIGAAYLQETQYF. This chain links TRBV7-9 with TRBJ2-5, with D perhaps matching TRBD1 (5 bases). CDR3 length: 17 residues. The germline V gene encodes CDR1 SEHNR and CDR2 FQNEAQ (reference sequence).

This clone was seen just once. V gene TRBV5-4 combines with J gene TRBJ2-3; 10 bases match TRBD2. Trimming took 1 base from V and 1 from J; bases not matched to a gene: 6. The germline V gene has CDR1 SGHNT and CDR2 YYREEE (reference sequence). CDR3 size: 17 residues. CDR3 nucleotide sequence: TGTGCCAGCAGCTTGTTTGGACTAGCGGATCGCACAGATACGCAGTATTTT. This encodes CASSLFGLADRTDTQYF.

This clone was found a few times. This rearrangement joins TRBV27 to TRBJ2-1; 7 bases align to TRBD2. CDR1 and CDR2 from the germline V gene are MNHEY and SMNVEV (reference sequence). V gave up 3 bases and J gave up 0 bases; unmatched junction bases: 5. The CDR3 runs to 16 residues. The CDR3 DNA is TGTGCCAGCAGTTTTGGGGGGGGGAGCTCCTACAATGAGCAGTTCTTC. It yields the protein CASSFGGGSSYNEQFF.

This clone was detected a few times. The V and J genes are TRBV4-1 and TRBJ1-1; D unclear. V lost 5 bases, J lost 1 base, and 14 bases lay in between. There are 15 residues in the CDR3. Germline loops: CDR1 MGHRA, CDR2 YSYEKL. The CDR3 is CASSSPSGENTEAFF. CDR3 coding DNA: TGCGCCAGCAGCTCCCCCAGCGGAGAGAACACTGAAGCTTTCTTT.

The chain uses TRBV7-2 and TRBJ1-4; D not certain. Trimming cost V 5 bases and J 5 bases, with 9 bases left between them. The CDR3 loop spans 13 amino acids. CDR1 and CDR2 from the germline V gene are SGHTA and FQGNSA. The CDR3 coding sequence is TGTGCCAGCAGCCCTCTCCTAAATGAAAAACTGTTTTTT. Translation gives CASSPLLNEKLFF.

The chain has TRBV27 and TRBJ1-2; D uncertain. The ends were cut back, 3 bases at V and 3 bases at J, with 11 bases in the middle. The germline CDR1 and CDR2 sequences are MNHEY and SMNVEV (reference sequence). CDR3 size: 14 residues. In DNA, the CDR3 is TGTGCCAGCAGTTTCCCAGTATTTGACTATGGCTACACCTTC. Encoded protein: CASSFPVFDYGYTF.

For this clone: A read error may account for a junction end that differs from germline. V gene TRBV7-7 combines with J gene TRBJ2-2; possibly TRBD1 for D (5 bases). The germline CDR1 and CDR2 sequences are SSHAT and FNYEAQ (reference sequence). CDR3 size: 15 residues. This chain's CDR3 is CASSKGQPNTGELFF. As DNA, the CDR3 is TGTGCTAGCAGCAAAGGACAACCGAACACCGGGGAGCTGTTTTTT.

The V and J genes are TRBV7-2 and TRBJ2-3, with D perhaps TRBD1 (6 bases). V shed 2 bases and J shed 5 bases, with 17 bases lying between them. CDR1 and CDR2 (germline): SGHTA, FQGNSA. The CDR3 has 16 amino acids. CDR3 in amino acids: CASSLTWNTGLDTQYF. For the CDR3, the DNA is TGTGCCAGCAGCTTAACTTGGAATACAGGGTTAGATACGCAGTATTTT.

The chain combines TRBV29-1 with TRBJ2-3, with 8 bases that match TRBD2. The V and J ends lost 0 bases and 6 bases, in that order; junction bases with no gene match: 5. The germline CDR1 and CDR2 sequences are SQVTM and ANQGSEA. The CDR3 runs to 14 residues. The CDR3 nucleotides are TGCAGCGTTGAAGACGTAGCGGGGAATGATACGCAGTATTTT. It encodes CSVEDVAGNDTQYF.

The chain is built from TRBV25-1 and TRBJ2-7, with 9 bases fitting TRBD2. Germline V gives CDR1 MGHDK, CDR2 SYGVNS. The junction had 5 bases not matched to a gene; V was cut back by 2 bases and J by 6 bases. There are 14 residues in the CDR3. This CDR3 reads CASSEAGGPLEQYF. As DNA, the CDR3 is TGTGCCAGCAGTGAAGCGGGAGGGCCTCTCGAGCAGTACTTC.

This clone was seen more than once but under ten times. The CDR3 DNA sequence: TGTGCCAGCGGAGGACTATGGACAGATACGCAGTATTTT. This codes for CASGGLWTDTQYF. J is TRBJ2-3 and V is TRBV7-9, with D possibly TRBD2 on 6 matching bases. There are 13 residues in the CDR3. V was cut by 8 bases and J by 3 bases, with 12 bases left in between. Germline V gene data show CDR1 as SEHNR and CDR2 as FQNEAQ (reference sequence).

The chain uses TRBV5-1 and TRBJ1-1; D gene ambiguous. V lost 2 bases, J lost 2 bases, and 10 bases lay in between. From germline, CDR1 is SGHRS and CDR2 YFSETQ. The CDR3 extends over 14 amino acids. CDR3 amino acids: CASSLQLTNTEAFF. CDR3 nucleotides: TGCGCCAGCAGCTTACAGTTAACTAACACTGAAGCTTTCTTT. Full variable domain (missing parts from reference TRBV5-1 and TRBJ1-1): KAGVTQTPRYLIKTRGQQVTLSCSPISGHRSVSWYQQTPGQGLQFLFEYFSETQRNKGNFPGRFSGRQFSNSRSEMNVSTLELGDSALYLCASSLQLTNTEAFFGQGTRLTVV.

The chain joins TRBV11-3 to TRBJ2-2; 8 nucleotides match TRBD2. The CDR3 runs to 16 residues. Germline lookup yields CDR1 SGHNT and CDR2 YENEEA. V shed 7 bases and J 7 bases; nucleotides not matched to a gene: 14. The CDR3 reads CASTPSSGGQSGELFF. Written as DNA, the CDR3 is TGTGCCAGCACCCCGTCTTCGGGAGGGCAAAGCGGGGAGCTGTTTTTT.

The V call is TRBV28, the J call TRBJ2-7, with 8 bases that match TRBD2. The CDR3 covers 16 residues. Germline V gives CDR1 MDHEN, CDR2 SYDVKM. V shed 5 bases and J 1 base; nucleotides not matched to a gene: 10. The CDR3 protein is CASSDPGREKSYEQYF. As DNA, the CDR3 is TGTGCCAGCAGTGACCCCGGGAGGGAGAAGTCCTACGAGCAGTACTTC.

The V call is TRBV28, the J call TRBJ2-7; 11 bases map to TRBD2. The CDR3 is 18 residues long. V lost 2 bases and J lost 2; bases outside the gene matches: 11. Germline loops: CDR1 MDHEN, CDR2 SYDVKM. The CDR3 DNA follows: TGTGCCAGCAGTTTACAACTAGCGGGGGCCGAAATTACCTACGAGCAGTACTTC. Amino acids: CASSLQLAGAEITYEQYF.

The chain couples TRBV7-9 to TRBJ1-1; D possibly corresponds to TRBD1 (6 bases). The V end was cut by 5 bases, the J end by 1 base, with 11 bases between. CDR1 SEHNR and CDR2 FQNEAQ come from the germline V gene (reference sequence). CDR3 length: 14 amino acids. The CDR3 bases are TGTGCCAGCAGCCCGGGACACCCGAACACTGAAGCTTTCTTT. Its translation is CASSPGHPNTEAFF.

V usage is TRBV5-4 and J usage is TRBJ1-6, with 10 bases aligning to TRBD1. V was pared by 4 bases and J by 7 bases, with 5 bases of the junction left unmatched. This CDR3 region has 15 residues. Germline V gives CDR1 SGHNT, CDR2 YYREEE (reference sequence). The CDR3 here is CASSGQGGFNSPLHF. The CDR3 nucleotides are TGTGCCAGCAGCGGACAGGGGGGCTTCAATTCACCCCTCCACTTT.

V is TRBV2 and J is TRBJ1-2, with D possibly being TRBD1 (6 bases). V was shortened by 3 bases and J by 8 bases, with 16 bases between the two germline ends. CDR3 size: 14 residues. CDR1 SNHLY and CDR2 FYNNEI come from the germline V gene. CDR3 nucleotides: TGTGCCAGCAGTGATAGGGGACAATCCGCGGGCTACACCTTC. Its protein product is CASSDRGQSAGYTF.

The CDR3 region has the DNA TGTGCCAGCTCACCGGGAGGGGACGAGCAGTACTTC. Its protein is CASSPGGDEQYF. This rearrangement joins TRBV18 to TRBJ2-7, with 7 bases identical to TRBD2. Germline V gene data show CDR1 as KGHSH and CDR2 as LQKENI. The CDR3 sequence is 12 residues long. V was clipped by 3 bases and J by 5 bases; unmatched bases: 1. Filled out from reference TRBV18 and TRBJ2-7, the complete variable domain reads NAGVMQNPRHLVRRRGQEARLRCSPMKGHSHVYWYRQLPEEGLKFMVYLQKENIIDESGMPKERFSAEFPKEGPSILRIQQVVRGDSAAYFCASSPGGDEQYFGPGTRLTVT.

On this clone itself: Compared with germline, one end of the junction differs, possibly owing to a read error. In DNA form, the CDR3 reads TGTGCCAGCAGTTTAGACAGAGGCCTCGTTGATCTCTTT. Translated: CASSLDRGLVDLF. The chain joins TRBV6-5 to TRBJ1-1; D may be TRBD1 (5 bases). The germline V gene has CDR1 MNHEY and CDR2 SVGAGI. The CDR3 is 13 residues long.

The chain links TRBV5-4 to TRBJ2-1; D ambiguous. The CDR3 is 17 residues long. Germline loops: CDR1 SGHNT, CDR2 YYREEE (reference sequence). V shed 4 bases and J shed 0 bases, with 17 bases lying between them. For the CDR3, the DNA is TGTGCCAGCAGCCCCCGGCGCACGGGTCGCTCCTACAATGAGCAGTTCTTC. The encoded protein is CASSPRRTGRSYNEQFF.

The chain combines TRBV28 with TRBJ2-7; 7 bases are a match to TRBD1. Germline lookup yields CDR1 MDHEN and CDR2 SYDVKM. V lost 6 bases to trimming and J lost 1 base; unmatched junction nucleotides: 6. The CDR3 is 14 amino acids. CDR3 amino acids: CASSPGTDSYEQYF. CDR3 DNA sequence: TGTGCCAGCAGCCCCGGGACAGATTCCTACGAGCAGTACTTC. Filled out from reference TRBV28 and TRBJ2-7, the complete variable domain reads DVKVTQSSRYLVKRTGEKVFLECVQDMDHENMFWYRQDPGLGLRLIYFSYDVKMKEKGDIPEGYSVSREKKERFSLILESASTNQTSMYLCASSPGTDSYEQYFGPGTRLTVT.

This clone occurred a few times. The chain has TRBV19 and TRBJ1-1; D not certain. CDR3 length equals 14 residues. In germline, CDR1 is LNHDA, CDR2 SQIVND (reference sequence). The V end was cut by 3 bases, the J end by 6 bases, with 14 bases between. CDR3 nucleotide sequence: TGTGCCAGTAGTATTTTCCTGGGGAGTCCTGAAGCTTTCTTT. Its translation is CASSIFLGSPEAFF. Full variable domain (remainder filled in from reference TRBV19 and TRBJ1-1): DGGITQSPKYLFRKEGQNVTLSCEQNLNHDAMYWYRQDPGQGLRLIYYSQIVNDFQKGDIAEGYSVSREKKESFPLTVTSAQKNPTAFYLCASSIFLGSPEAFFGQGTRLTVV.